These T cell receptor beta chains were read from a single sample in a study of T cells in Graves' hyperthyroidism and ophthalmopathy. TCRdb recomputed calls from the multiplex PCR reads with MiXCR, one row per CDR3 protein. The data show fewer than 900,000 distinct CDR3 sequences, with around 15% seen just once and about 8.4% held by the top ten. The sample taken for sequencing was blood. The receptors come from a man younger than 30 with Graves' hyperthyroidism. The CDR3 runs from the conserved cysteine through the conserved F or W. Fields, in order: J gene, clone size, CDR3 length, V gene, CDR3 protein. Size values are once, few and many counts, or a class for expanded clones, and some rows have none.

>TRBJ2-7|NA|13|TRBV7-9
CASSDYNSYEQYF
>TRBJ2-7|few|12|TRBV6-1
CASSEMGYEQYF
>TRBJ1-4|few|15|TRBV25-1
CASSSGAEDNEKLFF
>TRBJ2-7|few|13|TRBV28
CASSLRPGNEQYF
>TRBJ2-3|many|15|TRBV28
CASSRPAGAPDTQYF
>TRBJ2-7|many|14|TRBV3-1
CASSQVPGGYEQYF
>TRBJ2-7|few|13|TRBV20-1
CSASRGNVYEQYF
>TRBJ1-4|many|15|TRBV11-2
CASSPRVGASEKLFF
>TRBJ2-3|NA|18|TRBV4-2
CASSQDQSWDVRTDTQYF
>TRBJ2-5|few|14|TRBV20-1
CSAHTGLAEETQYF
>TRBJ2-7|many|14|TRBV3-1
CASSSSQRSYEQYF
>TRBJ1-1|NA|15|TRBV18
CASSPNDVQNTEAFF
>TRBJ1-2|NA|13|TRBV28
CASSHNENYGYTF
>TRBJ2-1|NA|15|TRBV30
CAWSQGTSEGDEQFF
>TRBJ2-7|few|16|TRBV10-3
CAISGPPGTGAYEQYF
>TRBJ2-2|many|13|TRBV11-3
CASSPRNTGELFF
>TRBJ1-5|many|15|TRBV7-2
CASSFDISRNQPQHF
>TRBJ2-7|few|14|TRBV28
CASSLWGAGGEQYF
>TRBJ2-1|many|15|TRBV7-6
CASSFRLAGGNEQFF
>TRBJ1-2|few|15|TRBV5-1
CASSPSIDREHGYTF
>TRBJ2-1|NA|14|TRBV3-1
CASSQGLASNEQFF
>TRBJ2-3|many|14|TRBV28
CASSLFVGSDTQYF
>TRBJ2-1|many|15|TRBV2
CASLGTSGSSDEQFF
>TRBJ1-1|few|17|TRBV6-4
CASSDPHPSRKDTEAFF
>TRBJ1-5|many|15|TRBV18
CASSPLERDNQPQHF
>TRBJ2-5|few|16|TRBV10-3
CAISGSDSGREETQYF
>TRBJ2-5|once|13|TRBV7-9
CASSLKEQETQYF
>TRBJ2-7|few|14|TRBV3-1
CASSQERDSYEQYF
>TRBJ2-7|many|16|TRBV7-2
CASSLTPHRFSYEQYF
>TRBJ1-1|NA|14|TRBV30
CAWSVGRWSTEAFF
>TRBJ1-2|many|16|TRBV27
CASSFSSGSRDGSYTF
>TRBJ2-1|many|15|TRBV29-1
CSVERLAGDVNEQFF
>TRBJ2-2|few|13|TRBV20-1
CSARSVVTGELFF
>TRBJ2-7|NA|14|TRBV6-1
CASTPRQSTYEQYF
>TRBJ2-2|many|18|TRBV3-1
CASSQVVAEGGNTGELFF
>TRBJ1-1|many|12|TRBV6-2/TRBV6-3
CASKPPLGLAFF
>TRBJ2-2|NA|14|TRBV30
CAWSGDRSPGELFF
>TRBJ2-7|NA|17|TRBV5-1
CASSLALDRGNPYEQYF
>TRBJ1-1|many|15|TRBV5-1
CASSLDTDRVGEAFF
>TRBJ1-6|few|15|TRBV28
CASSSEVNQNSPLHF
>TRBJ2-7|NA|13|TRBV19
CASKKDYRAEQYF
>TRBJ2-5|few|16|TRBV7-8
CASSPLSGSGRETQYF
>TRBJ2-2|many|14|TRBV11-1
CASSLAWRAGELFF
>TRBJ2-1|many|12|TRBV12-3/TRBV12-4
CASSFVGDEQFF
>TRBJ2-1|many|16|TRBV28
CASSPIGLAGYNEQFF
>TRBJ2-1|many|14|TRBV11-3
CASSFGGRQGEQFF
>TRBJ2-1|NA|14|TRBV7-9
CASRTGGPQNEQFF
>TRBJ2-7|many|16|TRBV24-1
CATSDHSTSGVYEQYF